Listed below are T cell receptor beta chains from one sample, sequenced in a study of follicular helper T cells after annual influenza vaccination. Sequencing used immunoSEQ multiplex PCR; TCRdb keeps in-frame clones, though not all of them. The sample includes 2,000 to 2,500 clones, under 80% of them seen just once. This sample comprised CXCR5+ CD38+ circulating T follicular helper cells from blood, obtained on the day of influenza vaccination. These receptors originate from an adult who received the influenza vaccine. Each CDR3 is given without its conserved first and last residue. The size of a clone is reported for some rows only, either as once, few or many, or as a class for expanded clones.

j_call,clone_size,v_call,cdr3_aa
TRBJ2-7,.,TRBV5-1,ASSSRRGTGEQY
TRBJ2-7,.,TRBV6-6,ASSFDRDHEQY
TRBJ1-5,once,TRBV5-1,ASSLDSGQPQH
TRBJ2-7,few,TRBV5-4,ASSLTGGAPAEQY
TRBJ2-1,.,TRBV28,ASNAGTGLSNEQF
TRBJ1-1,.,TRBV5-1,ASSLDQPNTEAF
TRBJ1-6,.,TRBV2,ARAEGTQDSPLH
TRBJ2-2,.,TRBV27,ASSHGQGRGMAGELF
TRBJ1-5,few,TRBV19,ASSIRGTQPQH
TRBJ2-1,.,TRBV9,ASSVGLAGSSYNEQF
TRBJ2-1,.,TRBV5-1,ASSLALATSSYNEQF
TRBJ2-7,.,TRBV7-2,ASSPNYEQY
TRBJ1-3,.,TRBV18,ASSADTLSGNTIY
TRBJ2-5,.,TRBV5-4,ASSPNAGSRETQY
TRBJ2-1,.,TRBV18,ASSEADRVRYNEQF
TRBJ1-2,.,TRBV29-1,SDFRADGYT
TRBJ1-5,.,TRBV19,ASRRPGQSNQPQH
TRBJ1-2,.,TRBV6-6,ASKATGGNYGYT
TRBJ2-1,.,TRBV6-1,ASRARQGLNEQF
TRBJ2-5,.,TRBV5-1,ASSKRRDGETQY
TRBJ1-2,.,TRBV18,ASSPDRDYGYT
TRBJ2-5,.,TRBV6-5,ASSLRRGPQETQY
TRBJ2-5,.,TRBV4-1,ASSPQGGAVETQY
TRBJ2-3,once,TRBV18,ASSPTGSDTQY
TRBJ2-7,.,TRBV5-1,ASSLLGNTYEQY
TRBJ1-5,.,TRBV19,ASSMEAEGNQPQH
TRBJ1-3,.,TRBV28,ASSLQGTPSGNTIY
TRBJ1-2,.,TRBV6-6,ASSYRQGNSPGGYT
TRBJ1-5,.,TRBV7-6,ASSSGVSNQPQH
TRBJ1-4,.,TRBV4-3,ASSQDNGQGGEKLF
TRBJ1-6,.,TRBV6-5,ASSADRTDNSPLH
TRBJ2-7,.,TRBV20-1,SAKGAGEQY
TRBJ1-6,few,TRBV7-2,ASSPQTGANSPLH
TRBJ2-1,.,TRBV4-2,ASSSMDEQF
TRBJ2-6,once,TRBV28,ASSSQSGANVLT
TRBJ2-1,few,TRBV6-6,ASRRAETSNEQF
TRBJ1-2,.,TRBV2,ASRASNSGIGYT
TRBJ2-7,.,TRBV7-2,ASAPGNTYEQY
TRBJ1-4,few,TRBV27,ASSGARQVGKLF
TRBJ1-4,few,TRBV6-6,ASSSPGQGGGEKLF
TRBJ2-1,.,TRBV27,ASSSPRGGDRRDEQF
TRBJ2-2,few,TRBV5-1,ASSLLRTGSNQFAGELF
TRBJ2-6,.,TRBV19,ASSTTAGKGSGANVLT
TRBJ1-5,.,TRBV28,ASSHGGGGDQPQH
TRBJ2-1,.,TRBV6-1,ASTEWGTYNEQF
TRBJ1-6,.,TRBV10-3,ANQDRNNSPLH
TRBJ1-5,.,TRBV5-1,ASSQRYRDHQPQH
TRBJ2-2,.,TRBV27,ASSWSSGDYTGELF